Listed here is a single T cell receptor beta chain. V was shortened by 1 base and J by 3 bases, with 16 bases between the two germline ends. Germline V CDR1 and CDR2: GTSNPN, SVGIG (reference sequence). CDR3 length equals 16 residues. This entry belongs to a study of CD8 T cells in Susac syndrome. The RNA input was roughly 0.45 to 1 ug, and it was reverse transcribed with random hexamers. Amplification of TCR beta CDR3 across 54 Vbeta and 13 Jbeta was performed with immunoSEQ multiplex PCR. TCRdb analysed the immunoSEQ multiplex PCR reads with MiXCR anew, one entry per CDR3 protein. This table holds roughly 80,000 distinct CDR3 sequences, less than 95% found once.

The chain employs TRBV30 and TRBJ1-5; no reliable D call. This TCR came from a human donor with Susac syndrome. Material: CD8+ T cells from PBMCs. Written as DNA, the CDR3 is TGTGCCTGGAGTGCAGCCGGGGTGAGGGCCAATCAGCCCCAGCATTTT. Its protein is CAWSAAGVRANQPQHF.